These 30 T cell receptor beta chains were sequenced from one sample in a study of T cell responses to AZD1222 COVID-19 vaccine. TCRdb's table, derived via immunoSEQ multiplex PCR, lists solely in-frame clones and lacks some. The repertoire consists of over 140,000 clones, with 90% to 95% occurring once and the leading ten covering approximately 3.8%. Material: peripheral blood, obtained 28 days after the second AZD1222 dose. These receptors were collected from an adult who received the AZD1222 COVID-19 vaccine.

The CDR3: CASSVGGRKNEQFF. The DNA of the CDR3 is TGTGCCAGCAGCGTGGGCGGGAGGAAAAATGAGCAGTTCTTC. This chain links TRBV9 with TRBJ2-1, with TRBD2 identical over 8 bases. After removal of 2 bases from V and 7 bases from J, the junction contained 5 bases not matched to a gene. This CDR3 is 14 amino acids long. Germline CDR1 SGDLS, CDR2 YYNGEE. The entire variable domain, with the rest obtained from reference TRBV9 and TRBJ2-1, is as follows: DSGVTQTPKHLITATGQRVTLRCSPRSGDLSVYWYQQSLDQGLQFLIQYYNGEERAKGNILERFSAQQFPDLHSELNLSSLELGDSALYFCASSVGGRKNEQFFGPGTRLTVL.

V is TRBV19 and J is TRBJ1-2; 10 bases are a match to TRBD1. V shed 5 bases, J shed 2 bases, and the junction held 11 bases outside the gene matches. Germline loops: CDR1 LNHDA, CDR2 SQIVND (reference sequence). This CDR3 is built from 17 residues. The CDR3 sequence is CASSPVRGQGINYGYTF. The CDR3 DNA sequence: TGTGCCAGTAGTCCCGTAAGGGGACAGGGGATAAACTATGGCTACACCTTC. Drawing the rest from reference TRBV19 and TRBJ1-2, the complete variable domain is DGGITQSPKYLFRKEGQNVTLSCEQNLNHDAMYWYRQDPGQGLRLIYYSQIVNDFQKGDIAEGYSVSREKKESFPLTVTSAQKNPTAFYLCASSPVRGQGINYGYTFGSGTRLTVV.

This rearrangement joins TRBV6-5 to TRBJ1-5; D unresolved. Germline V CDR1 and CDR2: MNHEY, SVGAGI. V lost 2 bases and J 3 bases, leaving 8 bases between the germline ends. The length of the CDR3 is 14 residues. The CDR3 bases are TGTGCCAGCAGTTACAGGGTTTCCAATCAGCCCCAGCATTTT. Encoded protein: CASSYRVSNQPQHF.

This clone has just one count. The V call is TRBV29-1, the J call TRBJ1-1; D is uncertain. V lost 2 bases and J 10 bases, leaving 11 bases between the germline ends. CDR3 length: 11 amino acids. Germline V gene lookup returns CDR1 SQVTM and CDR2 ANQGSEA. The CDR3 DNA reads TGCAGCGTTGAAAGGGAGGTGGGAGCTTTCTTT. Protein: CSVEREVGAFF.

The V and J genes are TRBV18 and TRBJ2-3; TRBD2 agrees at 11 bases. Looked up from germline, CDR1 is KGHSH and CDR2 is LQKENI. CDR3 length: 16 residues. V gave up 1 base and J gave up 0 bases; unmatched junction bases: 0. The CDR3 region has the DNA TGTGCCAGCTCACCACTAGCGGGAGGGAGCACAGATACGCAGTATTTT. Translation: CASSPLAGGSTDTQYF.

This chain joins TRBV28 and TRBJ1-4; 9 nucleotides agree with TRBD1. This CDR3 spans 17 amino acids. V trimming: 3 bases; J trimming: 7 bases; junction bases outside the gene matches: 12. Germline values: CDR1 MDHEN, CDR2 SYDVKM. Here the CDR3 reads CASSFNMEGQGSEKLFF. The CDR3 bases are TGTGCCAGCAGTTTTAATATGGAAGGACAGGGGAGTGAAAAACTGTTTTTT.

This chain connects TRBV28 to TRBJ1-1; 7 bases fit TRBD1. Unmatched junction bases numbered 4, after V lost 5 bases and J lost 4 bases. Germline V gene lookup returns CDR1 MDHEN and CDR2 SYDVKM. This CDR3 region has 13 residues. As DNA, the CDR3 is TGTGCCAGCAGTCTTCAGGGGGGCACTGAAGCTTTCTTT. It is translated as CASSLQGGTEAFF.

This chain uses TRBV5-1 with TRBJ2-1; a possible D gene is TRBD2 (6 bases). Germline V gene lookup returns CDR1 SGHRS and CDR2 YFSETQ. CDR3 length: 14 amino acids. Trimming took 4 bases from V and 7 from J, leaving 15 bases between them. As DNA, the CDR3 is TGCGCCAGCAGCGCACGCAGAGGAGGGAATGAGCAGTTCTTC. Its translation is CASSARRGGNEQFF.

The gene calls are TRBV6-2 or TRBV6-3 and TRBJ2-7; 11 bases line up with TRBD2. The CDR3 consists of 16 residues. Germline values: CDR1 MNHEY, CDR2 SVGEGT. With 6 bases clipped from V and 0 bases from J, the junction kept 7 bases outside the gene matches. The CDR3 DNA reads as TGTGCCAGCAGCTTAGCGGGAGGGCCGGCCTCCTACGAGCAGTACTTC. Its translation: CASSLAGGPASYEQYF.

Here the CDR3 reads CASSPGTGNYGYTF. The CDR3 DNA sequence: TGTGCCAGCAGTCCCGGGACGGGGAACTATGGCTACACCTTC. The chain employs TRBV27 and TRBJ1-2; D is perhaps TRBD1 (5 bases). CDR3 length: 14 residues. Germline CDR1 and CDR2: MNHEY and SMNVEV (reference sequence). The V and J ends lost 5 bases and 2 bases respectively, with 12 bases between them.

V is TRBV7-2 and J is TRBJ1-5, with D uncertain. Germline lookup yields CDR1 SGHTA and CDR2 FQGNSA. The CDR3 extends over 14 amino acids. The V and J ends lost 5 bases and 0 bases respectively, with 8 bases between them. CDR3 DNA sequence: TGTGCCAGCAGCGAACAGTATAGCAATCAGCCCCAGCATTTT. This encodes CASSEQYSNQPQHF.

The V and J genes are TRBV7-6 and TRBJ2-1; 9 positions match TRBD2. Germline values: CDR1 SGHVS, CDR2 FNYEAQ. V shed 5 bases, J shed 7 bases, and the junction held 9 bases outside the gene matches. This CDR3 has 15 residues. DNA of the CDR3: TGTGCCAGCAGCCAGACTAGCGGAGGGAGGAATGAGCAGTTCTTC. Its protein is CASSQTSGGRNEQFF.

The chain carries TRBV3-1 (or the pseudogene TRBV3-2) and TRBJ1-2, with D tentatively TRBD1 (5 bases). The CDR3 contains 15 residues. Trimming removed 3 bases from V and 6 bases from J, with 17 bases in between. Germline CDR1 and CDR2: LGHDT and YNNKEL (reference sequence). The CDR3 DNA sequence: TGTGCCAGCAGCCACCGCTATGTGGGGGAGAATGGCTACACCTTC. Translating gives CASSHRYVGENGYTF.

V gene TRBV4-2 combines with J gene TRBJ1-3; D not resolved. Trimming cost V 4 bases and J 3 bases, with 19 bases left between them. The CDR3 spans 17 residues. CDR1 is LGHNA and CDR2 is YNFKEQ in the germline V gene. The CDR3 reads CASSLYFEGANGNTIYF. CDR3 in DNA: TGTGCCAGCAGCCTCTACTTCGAGGGTGCGAATGGAAACACCATATATTTT.

J is TRBJ2-2 and V is TRBV5-1; 8 nucleotides match TRBD1. V shed 0 bases, J shed 7 bases, and the junction held 8 bases outside the gene matches. Germline values: CDR1 SGHRS, CDR2 YFSETQ. This CDR3 is 16 amino acids long. CDR3 coding DNA: TGCGCCAGCAGCTTGGAGGGGACAGGATGGATCGGGGAGCTGTTTTTT. Translation gives CASSLEGTGWIGELFF.

This sequence joins TRBV6-5 and TRBJ2-7; 8 bases are shared with TRBD2. CDR1 is MNHEY and CDR2 is SVGAGI in the germline V gene. There are 14 residues in the CDR3. Losses at the gene ends were 5 bases for V and 2 bases for J; bases not matched to a gene: 5. The CDR3 nucleotides read TGTGCCAGCAGTCCCTCAGCGGGAGCCTACGAGCAGTACTTC. This codes for CASSPSAGAYEQYF.

The chain uses TRBV7-3 and TRBJ2-7; D call uncertain. Trimming removed 3 bases from V and 5 bases from J, with 11 bases in between. The germline V gene encodes CDR1 SGHTA and CDR2 FQGTGA. The CDR3 runs 13 residues. The DNA of the CDR3 is TGTGCCAGCAGCTTCAGGAAAACTGACGAGCAGTACTTC. This encodes CASSFRKTDEQYF.

This chain links TRBV15 with TRBJ1-3; D is unresolved. The CDR3 runs 15 residues. The V and J ends lost 5 bases and 0 bases respectively, with 11 bases between them. Germline V CDR1 and CDR2: LNHNV, YYDKDF (reference sequence). This CDR3 is CATSLRTNSGNTIYF. In DNA, the CDR3 is TGTGCCACCAGCCTTAGGACCAACTCTGGAAACACCATATATTTT.

Only a few counts were recorded for this clone. The genes are TRBV2 and TRBJ1-5; D unresolved. This CDR3 region has 14 residues. Trimming cost V 6 bases and J 4 bases, with 13 bases left between them. Germline loops: CDR1 SNHLY, CDR2 FYNNEI. CDR3 bases: TGTGCCAGCAGCCTAAGGGCCAGTAATCAGCCCCAGCATTTT. The encoded protein is CASSLRASNQPQHF.

The chain recombines TRBV12-5 with TRBJ2-1, with D hard to call. Trimming took off 0 bases at V and 4 bases at J, with 16 bases between the two ends. The CDR3 runs 17 residues. Germline V gene data show CDR1 as LGHNT and CDR2 as FRNRAP. The DNA for the CDR3 is TGTGCTAGTGGTTTGGTAGTCGGCGGCAGGAAATACAATGAGCAGTTCTTC. It translates to CASGLVVGGRKYNEQFF.

This rearrangement joins TRBV5-8 to TRBJ2-7; D may be TRBD1 or TRBD2 (5 bases each). This CDR3 contains 13 residues. V lost 1 base, J lost 2 bases, and 7 bases lay in between. Looked up from germline, CDR1 is SGHTS and CDR2 is YDEGEE. Here the CDR3 reads CASSLKGPYEQYF. The CDR3 DNA reads TGTGCCAGCAGCTTGAAGGGACCCTACGAGCAGTACTTC.

The chain recombines TRBV5-1 with TRBJ2-1; D possibly uses TRBD1 or TRBD2 (6 bases each). Trimming left V 1 base short and J 8 bases short, with 10 bases between. The CDR3 runs to 13 residues. Germline CDR1 SGHRS, CDR2 YFSETQ. As DNA, the CDR3 is TGCGCCAGCAGCTTGCCGGGGGCGGATGAGCAGTTCTTC. This gives the protein CASSLPGADEQFF. The full variable domain, completed using reference TRBV5-1 and TRBJ2-1, is KAGVTQTPRYLIKTRGQQVTLSCSPISGHRSVSWYQQTPGQGLQFLFEYFSETQRNKGNFPGRFSGRQFSNSRSEMNVSTLELGDSALYLCASSLPGADEQFFGPGTRLTVL.

The chain combines TRBV2 with TRBJ1-6; D remains unclear. V was cut by 4 bases and J by 7 bases, with 14 bases left in between. Germline V CDR1 and CDR2: SNHLY, FYNNEI. This CDR3 region has 15 residues. The CDR3 bases are TGTGCCAGCAGTGTAGAAGGGCGCCTCAATTCACCCCTCCACTTT. Residues: CASSVEGRLNSPLHF.

The chain couples TRBV6-5 to TRBJ1-2; 8 bases match TRBD1. V trimming: 6 bases; J trimming: 4 bases; junction bases outside the gene matches: 10. From germline, CDR1 is MNHEY and CDR2 SVGAGI. This CDR3 spans 15 amino acids. CDR3 sequence reads: CASSSSLGTGYGYTF. In DNA, the CDR3 is TGTGCCAGCAGCTCCAGTCTAGGGACAGGCTATGGCTACACCTTC.

The chain has TRBV10-3 and TRBJ2-5; 11 bases align to TRBD2. The CDR3 extends over 16 amino acids. V lost 3 bases and J lost 2; bases outside the gene matches: 5. Germline V gene lookup returns CDR1 ENHRY and CDR2 SYGVKD. DNA of the CDR3: TGTGCCATCAGTGACAGGGGACTAGCGGATCAAGAGACCCAGTACTTC. This sequence encodes CAISDRGLADQETQYF.

The chain employs TRBV11-2 and TRBJ2-3; TRBD2 is a possible D gene (5 bases). Germline CDR1 reads SGHAT; CDR2 reads FQNNGV. The CDR3 totals 14 residues. Trimming stripped 5 bases from V and 3 bases from J, with 12 bases between. In nucleotides, the CDR3 is TGTGCCAGCAGCCTAGCCTCTAGGACAGATACGCAGTATTTT. It encodes CASSLASRTDTQYF.

This chain joins TRBV12-2 and TRBJ2-5; the table assigns TRBD1, which was not confirmed against the DNA. TRBV12-2 is flagged as a pseudogene. This CDR3 spans 14 amino acids. CDR3 nucleotide sequence: TGTGCAAGTCGCAAAGTGGGCTACCAAGAGACCCAGTACTTC. Its translation: CASRKVGYQETQYF.

The chain recombines TRBV7-2 with TRBJ2-4; 7 nucleotides line up with TRBD1. With 5 bases clipped from V and 5 bases from J, the junction kept 3 bases outside the gene matches. This CDR3 has 13 amino acids. Germline V gives CDR1 SGHTA, CDR2 FQGNSA. Here the CDR3 DNA reads TGTGCCAGCAGCCCCGGGACAGAAAACATTCAGTACTTC. Translated, it gives CASSPGTENIQYF.

This clone has a handful of counts. V gene TRBV7-8 combines with J gene TRBJ2-7; 9 nucleotides line up with TRBD1. The CDR3 is made up of 16 amino acids. The V gene end was trimmed by 1 base and the J gene end by 2 bases; junction bases not matched to a gene: 6. Germline assignment: CDR1 SGHVS and CDR2 FQNEAQ. CDR3 coding DNA: TGTGCCAGCAGCTTAGAGGAGGGACAGGGTACCTACGAGCAGTACTTC. Amino acids: CASSLEEGQGTYEQYF.

This CDR3 reads CATSGGGLSGYTF. As DNA, the CDR3 is TGTGCCACCAGTGGGGGAGGTCTGAGTGGCTACACCTTC. J is TRBJ1-2 and V is TRBV24-1; D is ambiguous. CDR1 is KGHDR and CDR2 is SFDVKD in the germline V gene. This CDR3 is built from 13 residues. Deletions cut 5 bases from V and 7 bases from J, with 13 bases between.